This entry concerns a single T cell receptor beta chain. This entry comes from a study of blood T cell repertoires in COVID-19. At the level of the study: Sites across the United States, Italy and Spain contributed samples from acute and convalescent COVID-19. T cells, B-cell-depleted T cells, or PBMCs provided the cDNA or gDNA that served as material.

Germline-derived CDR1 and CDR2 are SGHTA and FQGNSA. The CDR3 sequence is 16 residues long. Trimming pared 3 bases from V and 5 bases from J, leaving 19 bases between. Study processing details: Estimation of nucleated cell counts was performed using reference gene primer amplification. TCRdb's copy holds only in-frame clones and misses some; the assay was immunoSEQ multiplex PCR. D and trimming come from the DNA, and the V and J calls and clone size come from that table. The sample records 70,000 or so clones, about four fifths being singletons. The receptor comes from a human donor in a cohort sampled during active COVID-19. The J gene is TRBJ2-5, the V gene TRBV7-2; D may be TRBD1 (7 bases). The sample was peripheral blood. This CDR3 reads CASSFLASGGTETQYF. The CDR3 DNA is TGTGCCAGCAGCTTTCTCGCTTCAGGGGGGACGGAGACCCAGTACTTC.